These 19 T cell receptor beta chains share one sample of origin, sequenced in a study of EBV T-cell therapy then PD-1 blockade in nasopharyngeal carcinoma. TCRdb keeps only in-frame clones here, not all; method: immunoSEQ multiplex PCR. The top ten clones hold approximately 34% of a sample with approximately 22,000 clones, roughly 80% of them seen once. These receptors lack a known antigen. The time point was: 266 days after commencement of treatment, after nivolumab therapy. Treatment given: AdE1-LMPpoly-expanded autologous EBV-specific T-cell therapy followed by anti-PD-1 nivolumab. This specimen consisted of CD8+ T cells from blood, obtained around day 250 from a patient whose treatment included autologous EBV-specific T cells and nivolumab. The receptors originated from a man between 35 and 55 years old with nasopharyngeal carcinoma.

This chain links TRBV9 with TRBJ1-6; D gene ambiguous. This CDR3 is 15 amino acids long. Germline assignment: CDR1 SGDLS and CDR2 YYNGEE. Trimming stripped 0 bases from V and 9 bases from J, with 13 bases between. CDR3 DNA: TGTGCCAGCAGCGTAGGAGGGTTTCCTCTTTCACCCCTCCACTTT. It codes for CASSVGGFPLSPLHF.

This chain connects TRBV4-1 to TRBJ1-4; the D is unclear. Germline V CDR1 and CDR2: MGHRA, YSYEKL. The CDR3 runs to 15 residues. V lost 1 base and J 5 bases, leaving 11 bases between the germline ends. CDR3 sequence: CASSQGPGGNEKLFF. The DNA for the CDR3 is TGCGCCAGCAGCCAAGGCCCCGGCGGGAATGAAAAACTGTTTTTT.

This clone was counted only a few times. The rearrangement joins TRBV5-6 to TRBJ2-5; the D is unclear. Between the trimmed V and J ends, which lost 0 bases and 7 bases, there was a span of 10 bases. The germline gives CDR1 SGHDT, CDR2 YYEEEE. The CDR3 totals 13 residues. The CDR3 here is CASSLDRAGTQYF. For the CDR3, the DNA is TGTGCCAGCAGCTTGGATAGGGCAGGGACCCAGTACTTC. The full variable domain, with the rest looked up from reference TRBV5-6 and TRBJ2-5, is DAGVTQSPTHLIKTRGQQVTLRCSPKSGHDTVSWYQQALGQGPQFIFQYYEEEERQRGNFPDRFSGHQFPNYSSELNVNALLLGDSALYLCASSLDRAGTQYFGPGTRLLVL.

This rearrangement joins TRBV9 to TRBJ2-1, with 10 bases lining up with TRBD1. Trimming took 1 base from V and 6 from J; bases not matched to a gene: 1. CDR1 is SGDLS, CDR2 YYNGEE, per germline. The CDR3 is 14 residues long. For the CDR3, the DNA is TGTGCCAGCAGCGTATGGGACAGGGGCAATGAGCAGTTCTTC. This encodes CASSVWDRGNEQFF. Full variable domain (remainder filled in from reference TRBV9 and TRBJ2-1): DSGVTQTPKHLITATGQRVTLRCSPRSGDLSVYWYQQSLDQGLQFLIQYYNGEERAKGNILERFSAQQFPDLHSELNLSSLELGDSALYFCASSVWDRGNEQFFGPGTRLTVL.

The V call is TRBV7-9, the J call TRBJ2-7; no clear D. Trimming took off 6 bases at V and 2 bases at J, with 11 bases between the two ends. CDR1 is SEHNR, CDR2 FQNEAQ, per germline (reference sequence). The CDR3 is 13 residues long. CDR3 bases: TGTGCCAGCAGGAACGGTGCGACCTACGAGCAGTACTTC. It specifies CASRNGATYEQYF.

The chain couples TRBV5-4 to TRBJ2-7; D tentatively fits TRBD1 or TRBD2 (5 bases each). Between the trimmed V and J ends, which lost 0 bases and 3 bases, there was a span of 7 bases. This CDR3 is 13 amino acids long. CDR1 is SGHNT and CDR2 is YYREEE in the germline V gene (reference sequence). The CDR3 loop reads CASSLGDGYEQYF. As DNA, the CDR3 is TGTGCCAGCAGCTTGGGGGACGGCTACGAGCAGTACTTC.

The chain carries TRBV4-1 and TRBJ2-3, with 9 bases identical to TRBD2. CDR1 is MGHRA and CDR2 is YSYEKL in the germline V gene. The CDR3 runs 15 residues. Trimming cost V 3 bases and J 1 base; bases outside gene matches: 2. The CDR3 DNA is TGCGCCAGCAGCCAGGGACTAGCCGGCACAGATACGCAGTATTTT. Translating gives CASSQGLAGTDTQYF.

V and J are TRBV7-9 and TRBJ2-5; no clear D. V dropped 0 bases and J dropped 5 bases, with 4 bases sitting between them. Per germline, CDR1 SEHNR and CDR2 FQNEAQ (reference sequence). The CDR3 contains 12 residues. CDR3 loop: CASSLAGETQYF. CDR3 sequence (DNA): TGTGCCAGCAGCTTAGCCGGCGAGACCCAGTACTTC.

The chain uses TRBV11-3 and TRBJ2-7; tentative D call: TRBD2 (7 bases). The CDR3 length is 13 residues. Looked up from germline, CDR1 is SGHNT and CDR2 is YENEEA. Trimming pared 3 bases from V and 3 bases from J, leaving 9 bases between. This CDR3 is CASSLGGGYEQYF. The CDR3 bases are TGTGCCAGCAGCTTGGGAGGGGGCTACGAGCAGTACTTC.

Here the CDR3 reads CASSISGNTIYF. CDR3 bases: TGCGCCAGCAGTATCTCTGGAAACACCATATATTTT. This chain uses TRBV5-1 with TRBJ1-3, with D uncertain. This CDR3 spans 12 amino acids. Between the trimmed V and J ends, which lost 5 bases and 0 bases, there was a span of 3 bases. CDR1 is SGHRS and CDR2 is YFSETQ in the germline V gene.

The chain joins TRBV29-1 to TRBJ1-2; D remains ambiguous. Germline assignment: CDR1 SQVTM and CDR2 ANQGSEA. Trimming cost V 1 base and J 3 bases, with 15 bases left between them. This CDR3 spans 15 amino acids. The CDR3 nucleotides read TGCAGCGTTGAAGCTACTCCAAGCGGAGACTATGGCTACACCTTC. It specifies CSVEATPSGDYGYTF.

The J gene is TRBJ2-4, the V gene TRBV9, with 9 bases lining up with TRBD2. Trimming cost V 3 bases and J 8 bases; bases outside gene matches: 0. CDR1 is SGDLS and CDR2 is YYNGEE in the germline V gene. This CDR3 has 12 residues. The DNA of the CDR3 is TGTGCCAGCAGCGGCGGGGGGGACATTCAGTACTTC. Protein: CASSGGGDIQYF.

The rearrangement uses TRBV10-3 and TRBJ2-2; TRBD1 matches at 10 bases. The germline V gene encodes CDR1 ENHRY and CDR2 SYGVKD. This CDR3 is 15 amino acids long. With 5 bases clipped from V and 7 bases from J, the junction kept 7 bases outside the gene matches. CDR3 nucleotide sequence: TGTGCCATCAGTCCGACAGGGGGCGCCTACGGGGAGCTGTTTTTT. Translating gives CAISPTGGAYGELFF.

The table lists this clone with a count of one. This chain links TRBV7-9 with TRBJ2-1, with 13 bases matching TRBD2. Losses at the gene ends were 5 bases for V and 2 bases for J; bases not matched to a gene: 9. Germline V gene data show CDR1 as SEHNR and CDR2 as FQNEAQ (reference sequence). The CDR3 is made up of 18 amino acids. CDR3 bases: TGTGCCAGCAGCCATCGGACTAGCGGGGGCATCGCCTACAATGAGCAGTTCTTC. It encodes CASSHRTSGGIAYNEQFF.

The chain employs TRBV7-9 and TRBJ1-4; the D is unclear. Per germline, CDR1 SEHNR and CDR2 FQNEAQ (reference sequence). Trimming shortened V by 1 base and J by 2 bases, and 8 bases separated the two germline ends. This CDR3 spans 15 amino acids. CDR3 residues: CASSLEGDTNEKLFF. DNA for the CDR3: TGTGCCAGCAGCTTAGAGGGAGACACTAATGAAAAACTGTTTTTT.

The rearrangement links TRBV27 to TRBJ2-3; D is unresolved. The CDR3 spans 12 residues. Looked up from germline, CDR1 is MNHEY and CDR2 is SMNVEV (reference sequence). Trimming shortened V by 0 bases and J by 4 bases, and 2 bases separated the two germline ends. The CDR3 loop is CASSLSADTQYF. DNA for the CDR3: TGTGCCAGCAGTTTATCGGCAGATACGCAGTATTTT.

The J gene is TRBJ2-1, the V gene TRBV27, with a possible D match to TRBD2 (7 bases). Between the trimmed V and J ends, which lost 2 bases and 4 bases, there was a span of 12 bases. The length of the CDR3 is 15 residues. The germline V gene encodes CDR1 MNHEY and CDR2 SMNVEV (reference sequence). CDR3 DNA: TGTGCCAGCAGTTTAAGAGGGGGGGAATACAATGAGCAGTTCTTC. Protein sequence: CASSLRGGEYNEQFF.

This chain links TRBV6-4 with TRBJ2-4; 9 bases align to TRBD1. The trim removed 3 bases at V and 10 bases at J, leaving 4 bases unmatched. The length of the CDR3 is 13 residues. The germline CDR1 and CDR2 sequences are MRHNA and SNTAGT. The CDR3 sequence is CASSEQGAGIQYF. CDR3 coding DNA: TGTGCCAGCAGTGAACAGGGGGCTGGAATTCAGTACTTC.

The rearrangement joins TRBV9 to TRBJ1-1; no clear D gene. The CDR3 is 17 amino acids. CDR1 SGDLS and CDR2 YYNGEE come from the germline V gene. The V end was cut by 4 bases, the J end by 1 base, with 20 bases between. DNA of the CDR3: TGTGCCAGCAGCATTTTTCACAGTTTCTCCAGGAACACTGAAGCTTTCTTT. Translating gives CASSIFHSFSRNTEAFF.